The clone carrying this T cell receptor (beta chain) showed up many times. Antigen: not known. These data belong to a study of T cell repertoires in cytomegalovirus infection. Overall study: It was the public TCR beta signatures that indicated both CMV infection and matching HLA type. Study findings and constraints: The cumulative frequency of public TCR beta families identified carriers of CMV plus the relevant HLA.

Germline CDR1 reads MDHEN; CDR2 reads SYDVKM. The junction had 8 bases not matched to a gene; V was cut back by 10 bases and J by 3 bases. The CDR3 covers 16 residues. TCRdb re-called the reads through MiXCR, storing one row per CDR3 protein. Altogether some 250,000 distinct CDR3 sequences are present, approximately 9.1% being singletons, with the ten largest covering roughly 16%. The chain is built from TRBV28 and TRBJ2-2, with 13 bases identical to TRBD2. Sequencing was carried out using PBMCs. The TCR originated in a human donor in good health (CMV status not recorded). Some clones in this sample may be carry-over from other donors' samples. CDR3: CATRNGLAGDTGELFF. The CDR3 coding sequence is TGTGCCACCCGGAATGGACTAGCGGGGGACACCGGGGAGCTGTTTTTT.